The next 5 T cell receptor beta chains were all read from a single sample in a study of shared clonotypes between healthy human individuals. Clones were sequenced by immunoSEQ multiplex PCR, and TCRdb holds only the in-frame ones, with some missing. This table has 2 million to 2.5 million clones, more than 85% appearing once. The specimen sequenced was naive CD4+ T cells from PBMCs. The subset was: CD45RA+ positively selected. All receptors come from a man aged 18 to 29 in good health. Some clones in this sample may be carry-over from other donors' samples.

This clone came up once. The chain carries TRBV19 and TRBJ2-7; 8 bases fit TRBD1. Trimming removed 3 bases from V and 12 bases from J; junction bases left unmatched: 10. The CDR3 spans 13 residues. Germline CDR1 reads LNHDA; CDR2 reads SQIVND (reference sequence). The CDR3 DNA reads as TGTGCCAGTAGTATGTCAGGGGACAGGAAACGGTACTTC. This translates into CASSMSGDRKRYF. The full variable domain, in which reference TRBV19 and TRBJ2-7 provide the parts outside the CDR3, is DGGITQSPKYLFRKEGQNVTLSCEQNLNHDAMYWYRQDPGQGLRLIYYSQIVNDFQKGDIAEGYSVSREKKESFPLTVTSAQKNPTAFYLCASSMSGDRKRYFGPGTRLTVT.

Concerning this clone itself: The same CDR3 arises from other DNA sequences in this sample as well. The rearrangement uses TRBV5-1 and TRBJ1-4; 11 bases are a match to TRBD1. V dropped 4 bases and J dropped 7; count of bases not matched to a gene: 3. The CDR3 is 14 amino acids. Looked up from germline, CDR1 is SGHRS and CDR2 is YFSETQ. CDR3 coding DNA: TGCGCCAGCAGCGGACAGGGGGCTGGTGAAAAACTGTTTTTT. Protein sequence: CASSGQGAGEKLFF.

In DNA form, the CDR3 reads TGCGCCAGCAGCTTGGCAGTAGCGGGAAAACAACGGCAGTACTTC. Amino acids: CASSLAVAGKQRQYF. This chain uses TRBV5-1 with TRBJ2-7, with 8 bases fitting TRBD2. CDR1 is SGHRS and CDR2 is YFSETQ in the germline V gene. CDR3 size: 15 residues. Trimming at V came to 0 bases and at J to 9 bases, leaving 11 bases not matched to a gene. Looking up the rest from reference TRBV5-1 and TRBJ2-7 gives the full variable domain: KAGVTQTPRYLIKTRGQQVTLSCSPISGHRSVSWYQQTPGQGLQFLFEYFSETQRNKGNFPGRFSGRQFSNSRSEMNVSTLELGDSALYLCASSLAVAGKQRQYFGPGTRLTVT.

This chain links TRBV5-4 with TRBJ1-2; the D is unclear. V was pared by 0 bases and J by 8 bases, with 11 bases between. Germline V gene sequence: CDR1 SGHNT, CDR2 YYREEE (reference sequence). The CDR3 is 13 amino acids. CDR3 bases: TGTGCCAGCAGCTTGGCCCCAGGAGGAGGCTACACCTTC. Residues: CASSLAPGGGYTF.

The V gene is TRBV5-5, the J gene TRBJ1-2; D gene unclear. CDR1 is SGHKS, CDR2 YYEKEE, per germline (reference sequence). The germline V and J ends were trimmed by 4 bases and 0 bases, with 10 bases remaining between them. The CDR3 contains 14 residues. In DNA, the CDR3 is TGTGCCAGCAGCGCAAGTAGCGCTAACTATGGCTACACCTTC. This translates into CASSASSANYGYTF. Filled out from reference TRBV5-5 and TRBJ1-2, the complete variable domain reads DAGVTQSPTHLIKTRGQQVTLRCSPISGHKSVSWYQQVLGQGPQFIFQYYEKEERGRGNFPDRFSARQFPNYSSELNVNALLLGDSALYLCASSASSANYGYTFGSGTRLTVV.